The clone carrying this TCR beta chain came up a few times. The CDR3 covers 15 residues. Trimming took off 3 bases at V and 0 bases at J, with 6 bases between the two ends. These data originate in a study of blood T cells in healthy people across ages. The study recruited healthy Caucasian donors from Russia who were aged about 6 to 100. With a J-beta primer mix and a sample-barcoded 5' primer, a second PCR ran roughly 7 to 11 cycles. All samples yielded 2.5 million or more CDR3-containing paired-end reads. MiXCR, applied by TCRdb to the 5' RACE reads, yields one record per CDR3 protein. The sample shows some 730,000 distinct CDR3 sequences, 20% to 25% of them seen only once.

Sequencing was carried out using blood. This clonotype originated in a man between 65 and 80 years old in good health. The chain joins TRBV12-3 or TRBV12-4 to TRBJ2-6; D not certain. CDR3 DNA: TGTGCCAGCAGTTTCTCGAACTCTGGGGCCAACGTCCTGACTTTC. Amino acid sequence: CASSFSNSGANVLTF.